A selection of T cell receptor beta chains follows, all from one sample in a study of blood T cell repertoires in COVID-19. Repertoires were generated with immunoSEQ multiplex PCR, while TCRdb's copy carries only in-frame clones and drops some. The data contain about 170,000 clones, 70% to 85% of them singletons. Specimen: PBMCs or T cells enriched from blood (not recorded which). These receptors came from a woman in her 70s in a cohort exposed to, infected with or recovered from COVID-19 (not recorded which). CDR3s include the opening cysteine and the closing phenylalanine or tryptophan. The D gene is left open where the match is weak. Rows give clone size only sometimes, using once, few, many, or a class for an expanded clone.

clone size	J gene	D gene	V gene	CDR3 DNA	CDR3 protein
once	TRBJ2-3	.	TRBV18	TGTGCCAGCTCACGGTCCGGTGGCACAGATACGCAGTATTTT	CASSRSGGTDTQYF
.	TRBJ2-3	.	TRBV14	TGTGCCAGCAGCCCGCGGGCAGATACGCAGTATTTT	CASSPRADTQYF
.	TRBJ1-5	.	TRBV7-2	TGTGCCAGCAGCGGGACATTCAAACAGCCCCAGCATTTT	CASSGTFKQPQHF
.	TRBJ1-3	.	TRBV27	TGTGCCAGCCCGAGGACAGAAATCTTATGGGTCTTCTCAAACACCATATATTTT	CASPRTEILWVFSNTIYF
.	TRBJ2-1	TRBD2	TRBV5-3	TGTGCCAGAAGCCCTACTAGCGGGAGTATCTATGAGCAGTTCTTC	CARSPTSGSIYEQFF
.	TRBJ2-7	.	TRBV29-1	TGCAGCGTTGTCTCTGGTAGCCTGAACTGGGCCTACGAGCAGTACTTC	CSVVSGSLNWAYEQYF
.	TRBJ1-1	.	TRBV19	TGTGCCAGTAGTTCGGGGAGGAACACTGAAGCTTTCTTT	CASSSGRNTEAFF
.	TRBJ2-7	.	TRBV11-2	TGTGCCAGCAGCCTTGGCGAGGGGGGGGCCCTTCCTATCGACTTC	CASSLGEGGALPIDF
.	TRBJ2-2	.	TRBV18	TGTGCCAGCTCACCACCGCACAGGACCACCGGGGAGCTGTTTTTT	CASSPPHRTTGELFF
.	TRBJ2-2	.	TRBV2	TGTGCCAGCAGTTATCAGGGGATCGGGGAGCTGTTTTTT	CASSYQGIGELFF
.	TRBJ2-1	TRBD1	TRBV28	TGTGCCAGCAGTACGACAGGGGCCCCATCCTACAATGAGCAGTTCTTC	CASSTTGAPSYNEQFF
once	TRBJ1-4	.	TRBV5-1	TGCGCCAGCAGCTTGGCCCACTCCGGGAACACGGAAAAACTGTTTTTT	CASSLAHSGNTEKLFF
.	TRBJ2-5	TRBD2	TRBV5-4	TGTGCCAGCAGTATTAGCGGGAGGGCCGGGACCCAGTACTTC	CASSISGRAGTQYF
.	TRBJ1-5	.	TRBV19	TGTGCCAGTAGTTTAGACAGTTATAGCAATCAGCCCCAGCATTTT	CASSLDSYSNQPQHF
.	TRBJ2-7	TRBD1	TRBV6-2/TRBV6-3	TGTGCCAGCAGTCAATTCAGGGGGCGCTCCTACGAGCAGTACTTC	CASSQFRGRSYEQYF
.	TRBJ2-7	TRBD2	TRBV6-1	TGTGCCAGCAGACTAGCGGGAGATCCCGAGCAGTACTTC	CASRLAGDPEQYF
.	TRBJ1-1	TRBD1	TRBV7-9	TGTGCCAGCAGCTTAAGAGGGGACAGGGATGAAGCTTTCTTT	CASSLRGDRDEAFF
.	TRBJ1-1	.	TRBV7-9	TGTGCCAGCACCTTCGGCGGGGAGGGCCTATTTGAAGCTTTCTTT	CASTFGGEGLFEAFF
once	TRBJ2-5	TRBD1	TRBV11-3	TGTGCCAGCAGCTTAGGGGGACAGGGAACCCAAGAGACCCAGTACTTC	CASSLGGQGTQETQYF
.	TRBJ2-3	.	TRBV6-5	TGTGCCAGCAGTTGGAGCGGATTCACAGATACGCAGTATTTT	CASSWSGFTDTQYF
few	TRBJ1-5	.	TRBV4-2	TGTGCCAGCAGCCAAGATCCCAGGGGCAATCAGCCCCAGCATTTT	CASSQDPRGNQPQHF
.	TRBJ2-2	TRBD1	TRBV5-1	TGCGCCAGCAGCTTGGTGGGACAGGGGAACACCGGGGAGCTGTTTTTT	CASSLVGQGNTGELFF
.	TRBJ2-1	.	TRBV4-1	TGCGCCAGCAGCCACCCGTCGGGTGAGCAGTTCTTC	CASSHPSGEQFF